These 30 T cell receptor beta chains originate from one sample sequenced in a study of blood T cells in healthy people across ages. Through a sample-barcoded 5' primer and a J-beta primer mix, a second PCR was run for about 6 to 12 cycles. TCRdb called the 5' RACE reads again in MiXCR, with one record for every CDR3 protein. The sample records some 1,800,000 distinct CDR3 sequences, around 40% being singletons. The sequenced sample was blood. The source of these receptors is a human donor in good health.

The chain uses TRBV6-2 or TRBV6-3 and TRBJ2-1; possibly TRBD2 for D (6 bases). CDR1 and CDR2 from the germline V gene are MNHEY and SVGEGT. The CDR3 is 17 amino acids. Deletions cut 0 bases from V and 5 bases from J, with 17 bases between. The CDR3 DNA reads TGTGCCAGCAGTTACTCGGGAGGAAACCTCTTCAACAATGAGCAGTTCTTC. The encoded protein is CASSYSGGNLFNNEQFF.

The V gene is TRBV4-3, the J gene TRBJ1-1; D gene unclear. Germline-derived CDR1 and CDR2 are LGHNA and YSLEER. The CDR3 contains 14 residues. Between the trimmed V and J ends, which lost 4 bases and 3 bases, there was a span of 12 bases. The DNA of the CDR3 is TGCGCCAGCAGCCCTGGGGTTTACGACACTGAAGCTTTCTTT. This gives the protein CASSPGVYDTEAFF.

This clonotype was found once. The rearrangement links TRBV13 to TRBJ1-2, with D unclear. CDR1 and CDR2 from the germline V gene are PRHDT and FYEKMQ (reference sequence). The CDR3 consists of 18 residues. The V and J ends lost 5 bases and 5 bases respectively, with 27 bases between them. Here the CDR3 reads CASSVGIRTEEQGYGYTF. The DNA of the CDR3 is TGTGCCAGCAGCGTTGGGATTAGGACTGAGGAGCAAGGGTATGGCTACACCTTC.

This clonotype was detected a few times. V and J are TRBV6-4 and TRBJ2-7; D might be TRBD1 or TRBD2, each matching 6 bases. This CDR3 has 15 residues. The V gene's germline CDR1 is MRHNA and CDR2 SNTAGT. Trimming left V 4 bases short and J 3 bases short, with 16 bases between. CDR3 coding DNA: TGTGCCAGCAGTGCCCCCCCGAGGGGGGTCTACGAGCAGTACTTC. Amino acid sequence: CASSAPPRGVYEQYF.

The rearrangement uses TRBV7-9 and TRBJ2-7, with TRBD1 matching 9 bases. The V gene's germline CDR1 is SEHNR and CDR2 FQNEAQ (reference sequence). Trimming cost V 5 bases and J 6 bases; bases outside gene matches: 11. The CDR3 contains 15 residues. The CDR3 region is CASSQIRDRVPEQYF. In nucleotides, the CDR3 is TGTGCCAGCAGCCAAATCCGGGACAGGGTCCCCGAGCAGTACTTC.

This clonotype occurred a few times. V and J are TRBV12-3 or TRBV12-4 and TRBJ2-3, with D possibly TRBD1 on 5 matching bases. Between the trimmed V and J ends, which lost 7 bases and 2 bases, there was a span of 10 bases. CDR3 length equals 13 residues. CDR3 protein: CASKQGNTDTQYF. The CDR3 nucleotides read TGTGCCAGCAAGCAGGGAAACACAGATACGCAGTATTTT.

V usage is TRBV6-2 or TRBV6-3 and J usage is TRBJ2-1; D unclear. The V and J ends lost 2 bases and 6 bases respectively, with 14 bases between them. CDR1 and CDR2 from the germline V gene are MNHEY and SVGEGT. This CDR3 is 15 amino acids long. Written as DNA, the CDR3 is TGTGCCAGCAGTTACGCCCAGCACATGGGCAATGAGCAGTTCTTC. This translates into CASSYAQHMGNEQFF.

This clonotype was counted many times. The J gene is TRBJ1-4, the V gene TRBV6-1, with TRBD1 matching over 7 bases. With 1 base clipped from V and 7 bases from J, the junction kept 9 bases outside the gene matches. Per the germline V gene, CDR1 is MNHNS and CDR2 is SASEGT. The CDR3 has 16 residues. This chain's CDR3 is CASSEGIQGSVEKLFF. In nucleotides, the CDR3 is TGTGCCAGCAGTGAAGGGATACAGGGGTCCGTTGAAAAACTGTTTTTT.

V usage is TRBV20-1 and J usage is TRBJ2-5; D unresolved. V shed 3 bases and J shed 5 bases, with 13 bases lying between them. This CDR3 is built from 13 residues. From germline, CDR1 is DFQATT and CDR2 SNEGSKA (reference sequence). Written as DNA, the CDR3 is TGCAGTGCTAGTTCTTCGCACGCGGAGACCCAGTACTTC. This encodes CSASSSHAETQYF.

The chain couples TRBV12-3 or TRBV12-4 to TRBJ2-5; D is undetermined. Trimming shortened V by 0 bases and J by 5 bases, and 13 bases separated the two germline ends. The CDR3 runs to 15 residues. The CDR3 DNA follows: TGTGCCAGCAGTTTAGCGCTTCGGCCCACGGAGACCCAGTACTTC. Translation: CASSLALRPTETQYF.

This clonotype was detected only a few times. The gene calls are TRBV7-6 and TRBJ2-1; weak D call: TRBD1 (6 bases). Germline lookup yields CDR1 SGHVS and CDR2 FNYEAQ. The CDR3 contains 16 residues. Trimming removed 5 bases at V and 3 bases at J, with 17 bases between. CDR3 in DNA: TGTGCCAGCAGCCCGAGGTACAGGGCGATCTACAATGAGCAGTTCTTC. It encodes CASSPRYRAIYNEQFF.

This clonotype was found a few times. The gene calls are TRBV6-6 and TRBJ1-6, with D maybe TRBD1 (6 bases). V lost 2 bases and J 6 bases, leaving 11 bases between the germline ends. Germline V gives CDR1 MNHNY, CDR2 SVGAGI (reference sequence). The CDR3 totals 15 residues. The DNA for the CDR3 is TGTGCCAGCAGTTACGTATCGGACAGTAATTCACCCCTCCACTTT. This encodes CASSYVSDSNSPLHF.

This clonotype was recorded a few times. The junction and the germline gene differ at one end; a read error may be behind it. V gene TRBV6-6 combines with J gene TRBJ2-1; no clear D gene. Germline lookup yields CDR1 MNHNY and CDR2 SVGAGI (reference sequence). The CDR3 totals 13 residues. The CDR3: CASSYGQTNEQFF. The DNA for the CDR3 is TGTGCCAGCAGTTACGGGCAGACGAATGAGCAGTTCTTT.

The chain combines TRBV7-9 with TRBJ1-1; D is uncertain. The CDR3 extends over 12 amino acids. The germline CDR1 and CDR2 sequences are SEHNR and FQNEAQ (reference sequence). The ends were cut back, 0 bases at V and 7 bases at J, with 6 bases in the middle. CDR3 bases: TGTGCCAGCAGCTTAGCGTGGAGTGAAGCTTTCTTT. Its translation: CASSLAWSEAFF.

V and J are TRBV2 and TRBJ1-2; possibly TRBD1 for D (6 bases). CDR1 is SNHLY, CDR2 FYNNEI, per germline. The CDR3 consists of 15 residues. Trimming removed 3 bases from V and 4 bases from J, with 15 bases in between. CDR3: CASSEGRGAFYGYTF. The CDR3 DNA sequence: TGTGCCAGCAGTGAGGGGCGGGGGGCCTTCTATGGCTACACCTTC.

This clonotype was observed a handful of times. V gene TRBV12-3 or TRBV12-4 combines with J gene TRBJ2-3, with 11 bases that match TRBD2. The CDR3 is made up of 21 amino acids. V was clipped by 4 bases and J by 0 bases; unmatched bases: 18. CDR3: CASSSPPPLAGDYSSTDTQYF. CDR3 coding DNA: TGTGCCAGCAGTTCCCCACCGCCACTAGCGGGGGACTACTCTAGCACAGATACGCAGTATTTT.

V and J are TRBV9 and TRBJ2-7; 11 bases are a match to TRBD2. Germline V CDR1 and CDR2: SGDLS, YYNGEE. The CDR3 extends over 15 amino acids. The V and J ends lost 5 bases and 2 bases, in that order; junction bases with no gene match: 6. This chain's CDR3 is CASSVGLAVTYEQYF. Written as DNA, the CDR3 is TGTGCCAGCAGTGTGGGACTAGCGGTCACCTACGAGCAGTACTTC.

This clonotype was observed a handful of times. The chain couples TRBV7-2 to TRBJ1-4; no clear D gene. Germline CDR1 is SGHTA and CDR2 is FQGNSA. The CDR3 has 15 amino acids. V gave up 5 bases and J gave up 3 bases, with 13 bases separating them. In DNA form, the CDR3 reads TGTGCCAGCAGCCCCAACGGGCCACCTAATGAAAAACTGTTTTTT. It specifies CASSPNGPPNEKLFF.

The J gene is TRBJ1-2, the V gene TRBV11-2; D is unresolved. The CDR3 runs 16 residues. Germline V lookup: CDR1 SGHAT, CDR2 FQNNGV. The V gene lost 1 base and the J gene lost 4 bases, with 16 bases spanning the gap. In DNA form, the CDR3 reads TGTGCCAGCAGCTTAGGTGCCGTCCCCCTGGGCTATGGCTACACCTTC. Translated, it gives CASSLGAVPLGYGYTF.

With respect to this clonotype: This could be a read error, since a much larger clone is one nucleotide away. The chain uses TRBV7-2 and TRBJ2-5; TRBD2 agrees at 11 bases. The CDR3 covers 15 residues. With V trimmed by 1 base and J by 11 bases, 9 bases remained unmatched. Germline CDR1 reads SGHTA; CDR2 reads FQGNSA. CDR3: CASSLELAGDNEQYF. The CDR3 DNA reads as TGTGCCAGCAGCTTAGAACTAGCGGGGGACAATGAGCAGTACTTC. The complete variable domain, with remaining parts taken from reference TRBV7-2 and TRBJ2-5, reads GAGVSQSPSNKVTEKGKDVELRCDPISGHTALYWYRQSLGQGLEFLIYFQGNSAPDKSGLPSDRFSAERTGGSVSTLTIQRTQQEDSAVYLCASSLELAGDNEQYFGPGTRLLVL.

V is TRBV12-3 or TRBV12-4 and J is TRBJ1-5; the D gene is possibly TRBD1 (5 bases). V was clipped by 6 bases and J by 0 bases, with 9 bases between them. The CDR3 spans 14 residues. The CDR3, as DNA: TGTGCCAGCAGATGGGGGGGTAGCAATCAGCCCCAGCATTTT. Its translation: CASRWGGSNQPQHF.

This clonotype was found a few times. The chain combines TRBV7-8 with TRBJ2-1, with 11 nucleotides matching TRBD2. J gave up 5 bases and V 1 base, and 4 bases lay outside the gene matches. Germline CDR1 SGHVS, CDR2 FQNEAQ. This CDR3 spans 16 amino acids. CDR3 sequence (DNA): TGTGCCAGCAGCTTAGGACTAGCGGGGTCCAACAATGAGCAGTTCTTC. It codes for CASSLGLAGSNNEQFF.

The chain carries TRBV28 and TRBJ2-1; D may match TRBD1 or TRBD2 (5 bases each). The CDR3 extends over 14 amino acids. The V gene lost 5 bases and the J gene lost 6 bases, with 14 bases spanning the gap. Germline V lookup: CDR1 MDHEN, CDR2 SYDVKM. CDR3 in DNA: TGTGCCAGCAGTAACCCCGGGACGTTCAATGAGCAGTTCTTC. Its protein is CASSNPGTFNEQFF. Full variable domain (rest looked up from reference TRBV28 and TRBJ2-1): DVKVTQSSRYLVKRTGEKVFLECVQDMDHENMFWYRQDPGLGLRLIYFSYDVKMKEKGDIPEGYSVSREKKERFSLILESASTNQTSMYLCASSNPGTFNEQFFGPGTRLTVL.

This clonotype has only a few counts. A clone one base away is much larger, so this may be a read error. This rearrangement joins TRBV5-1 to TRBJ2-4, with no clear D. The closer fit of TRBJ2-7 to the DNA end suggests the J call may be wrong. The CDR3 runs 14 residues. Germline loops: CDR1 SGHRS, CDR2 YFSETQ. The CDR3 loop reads CASSLAQTRDEQYF. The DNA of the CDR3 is TGCGCCAGCAGCTTGGCCCAGACAAGGGACGAGCAGTACTTC.

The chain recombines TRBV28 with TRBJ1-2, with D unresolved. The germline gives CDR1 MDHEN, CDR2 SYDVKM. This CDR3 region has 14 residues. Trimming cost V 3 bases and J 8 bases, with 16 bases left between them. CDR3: CASSFRREVVGYTF. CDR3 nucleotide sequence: TGTGCCAGCAGTTTTAGGAGGGAGGTGGTCGGCTACACCTTC.

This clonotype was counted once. The CDR3: CASSRSHRTDTQYF. For the CDR3, the DNA is TGTGCCAGTAGTAGGAGCCACCGCACAGATACGCAGTATTTT. The V gene is TRBV19, the J gene TRBJ2-3; D not certain. The CDR3 contains 14 residues. V lost 4 bases and J 1 base, leaving 9 bases between the germline ends. CDR1 is LNHDA, CDR2 SQIVND, per germline (reference sequence). The variable domain in full, completed from reference TRBV19 and TRBJ2-3, reads DGGITQSPKYLFRKEGQNVTLSCEQNLNHDAMYWYRQDPGQGLRLIYYSQIVNDFQKGDIAEGYSVSREKKESFPLTVTSAQKNPTAFYLCASSRSHRTDTQYFGPGTRLTVL.

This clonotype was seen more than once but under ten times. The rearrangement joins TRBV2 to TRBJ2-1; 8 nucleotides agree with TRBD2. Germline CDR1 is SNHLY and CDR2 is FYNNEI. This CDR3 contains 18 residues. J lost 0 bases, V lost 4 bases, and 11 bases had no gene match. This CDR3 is CASSVSLVRGGSYNEQFF. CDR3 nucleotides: TGTGCCAGCAGTGTCTCTTTAGTACGGGGGGGCTCCTACAATGAGCAGTTCTTC.

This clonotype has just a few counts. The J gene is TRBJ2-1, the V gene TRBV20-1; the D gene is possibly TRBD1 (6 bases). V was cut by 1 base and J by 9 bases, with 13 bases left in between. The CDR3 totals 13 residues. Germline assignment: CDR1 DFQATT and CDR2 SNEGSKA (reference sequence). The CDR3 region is CSARGGQFFEQFF. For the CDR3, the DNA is TGCAGTGCTAGAGGTGGACAGTTTTTTGAGCAGTTCTTC.

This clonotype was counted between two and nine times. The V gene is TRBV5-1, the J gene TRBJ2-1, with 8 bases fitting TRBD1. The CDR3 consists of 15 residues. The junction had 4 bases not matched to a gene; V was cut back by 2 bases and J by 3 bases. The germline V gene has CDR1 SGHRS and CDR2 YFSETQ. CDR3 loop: CASSFRDRIYNEQFF. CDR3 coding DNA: TGCGCCAGCAGCTTCCGGGACAGGATCTACAATGAGCAGTTCTTC. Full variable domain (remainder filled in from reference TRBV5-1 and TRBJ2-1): KAGVTQTPRYLIKTRGQQVTLSCSPISGHRSVSWYQQTPGQGLQFLFEYFSETQRNKGNFPGRFSGRQFSNSRSEMNVSTLELGDSALYLCASSFRDRIYNEQFFGPGTRLTVL.

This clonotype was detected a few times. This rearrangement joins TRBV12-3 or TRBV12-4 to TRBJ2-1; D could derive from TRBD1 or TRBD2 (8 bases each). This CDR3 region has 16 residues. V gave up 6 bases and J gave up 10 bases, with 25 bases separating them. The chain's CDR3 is CASRTGGQGAIWEQFF. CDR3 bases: TGTGCCAGCAGGACGGGGGGGCAGGGGGCGATCTGGGAGCAGTTCTTC.